This TCR beta chain is from a study of cytomegalovirus exposure and HLA in healthy donors. Both 60 Vbeta primers and 13 Jbeta primers went into the PCR. Libraries were prepared by immunoSEQ multiplex PCR; TCRdb keeps only in-frame clonotypes and omits some of them. The sample has hundreds of thousands of clones; around 76% are singletons. About this clone: Its antigen is not known. One end of the junction fails to match germline, which may point to a read error.

Study results and limitations: Prediction of most subjects' HLA-A and HLA-B alleles by TCR beta sequences was reportedly accurate.

The clonotype comes from a man aged 35 to 55 in good health and CMV-seropositive. Specimen: PBMCs.

The CDR3: CANSPRGDEQYF. DNA of the CDR3: TGCGCCAACAGCCCCAGGGGGGACGAGCAGTACTTC. The chain carries TRBV5-1 and TRBJ2-7, with D tentatively TRBD1 (7 bases). This CDR3 has 12 residues. Germline V gene data show CDR1 as SGHRS and CDR2 as YFSETQ.